This TCR beta chain was identified during a study of human versus mouse CDR3 diversity and MHC coevolution. Study summary: Reportedly, immunoSEQ detects one in 200,000 T cells with minimized PCR bias.

V lost 7 bases, J lost 6 bases, and 10 bases stayed unmatched. Germline CDR1 reads SGHRS; CDR2 reads YFSETQ. The CDR3 is 15 residues long. General study points: On average, humans showed more CDR3 deletions and insertions than mice. Clonal inequality was lowest in most of the three human donors.

Assay: immunoSEQ multiplex PCR; the TCRdb copy retains only in-frame clones and omits some. The data hold about 81,000 clones, with 93% observed a single time. This clone was seen once. The antigen is undetermined. Cells were CD45RO-negative CD62L-positive naive CD4 T cells sorted from PBMCs. Sequences were obtained from naive CD4+ T cells from blood. Subset of the sample: CD45RO-negative CD62L-positive naive CD4 T cells. This clonotype was sampled from a person aged 25 to 75 in good health. This chain uses TRBV5-1 with TRBJ2-1; 10 bases line up with TRBD2. CDR3: CASGGVSGRVNEQFF. CDR3 bases: TGCGCCAGCGGCGGCGTGAGCGGGAGGGTCAATGAGCAGTTCTTC.